One sample yielded the 9 T cell receptor beta chains listed below, sequenced in a study of blood T cell repertoires in COVID-19 (TCRdb year 2020). The method was the immunoSEQ multiplex PCR assay. TCRdb holds this immuneACCESS table with in-frame rearrangements only. Some clones are missing; in checked studies, unresolved V genes explain under half, and the rest has no known cause. The sample includes more than 60,000 clones, with around 87% observed a single time. The top ten clonotypes cover roughly 7.2% of the sample. The material sequenced was peripheral blood. Source of these receptors: a man between 60 and 70 years old with acute or convalescent COVID-19.

This sequence joins TRBV5-5 and TRBJ2-5; D remains unclear. This CDR3 is built from 12 residues. The germline CDR1 and CDR2 sequences are SGHKS and YYEKEE (reference sequence). The V gene lost 4 bases and the J gene lost 0 bases, with 4 bases spanning the gap. The CDR3 nucleotides read TGTGCCAGCAGCATAAACCAAGAGACCCAGTACTTC. It yields the protein CASSINQETQYF.

J is TRBJ1-1 and V is TRBV10-2, with D possibly being TRBD1 (5 bases). Germline values: CDR1 WSHSY, CDR2 SAAADI. The ends were cut back, 3 bases at V and 1 base at J, with 6 bases in the middle. This CDR3 has 13 amino acids. The CDR3 loop is CASSDGGNTEAFF. CDR3 sequence (DNA): TGCGCCAGCAGTGACGGGGGGAACACTGAAGCTTTCTTT.

This chain links TRBV4-3 with TRBJ1-4; tentatively, D is TRBD1 (5 bases). This CDR3 is built from 19 residues. V was trimmed by 0 bases and J by 3 bases, leaving 20 bases between them. Germline V gives CDR1 LGHNA, CDR2 YSLEER. The CDR3 DNA sequence: TGCGCCAGCAGCCAAGATCTCCAGGGACTAAATCTCGCTAATGAAAAACTGTTTTTT. It translates to CASSQDLQGLNLANEKLFF.

The genes are TRBV3-1 (or the pseudogene TRBV3-2) and TRBJ1-2; D is uncertain. CDR3 length: 14 residues. V dropped 2 bases and J dropped 5 bases, with 12 bases sitting between them. CDR1 and CDR2 (germline): LGHDT, YNNKEL (reference sequence). The CDR3 is CASSQTTGSYGYTF. In DNA, the CDR3 is TGTGCCAGCAGCCAAACCACCGGGAGTTATGGCTACACCTTC.

The chain links TRBV2 to TRBJ1-1; D may be TRBD1 (5 bases). Trimming pared 7 bases from V and 0 bases from J, leaving 15 bases between. The germline V gene encodes CDR1 SNHLY and CDR2 FYNNEI. The CDR3 spans 15 residues. The CDR3 here is CASTYPGVMNTEAFF. The CDR3, as DNA: TGTGCCAGCACTTACCCGGGGGTCATGAACACTGAAGCTTTCTTT. Together with reference TRBV2 and TRBJ1-1, the CDR3 gives the full variable domain: EPEVTQTPSHQVTQMGQEVILRCVPISNHLYFYWYRQILGQKVEFLVSFYNNEISEKSEIFDDQFSVERPDGSNFTLKIRSTKLEDSAMYFCASTYPGVMNTEAFFGQGTRLTVV.

This chain joins TRBV24-1 and TRBJ2-1; TRBD1 agrees at 9 bases. This CDR3 comprises 16 residues. Germline V gene sequence: CDR1 KGHDR, CDR2 SFDVKD. V was clipped by 0 bases and J by 6 bases; unmatched bases: 5. This CDR3 reads CATSDLRDRASNEQFF. The CDR3 coding sequence is TGTGCCACCAGTGATTTGCGGGACAGGGCGTCCAATGAGCAGTTCTTC.

Written as DNA, the CDR3 is TGTGCCAGCAGCTTGTTACAGGCCAAGGGCTACACCTTC. Translation: CASSLLQAKGYTF. The genes are TRBV5-6 and TRBJ1-2, with D tentatively TRBD1 (5 bases). Trimming shortened V by 1 base and J by 8 bases, and 12 bases separated the two germline ends. The CDR3 extends over 13 amino acids. The germline V gene encodes CDR1 SGHDT and CDR2 YYEEEE.

This sequence joins TRBV10-3 and TRBJ1-3; D is ambiguous. Trimming removed 8 bases at V and 0 bases at J, with 8 bases between. The CDR3 totals 13 residues. CDR1 is ENHRY, CDR2 SYGVKD, per germline. DNA of the CDR3: TGTGCCATCGCGGAGAGCTCTGGAAACACCATATATTTT. Amino acids: CAIAESSGNTIYF.

The V gene is TRBV5-6, the J gene TRBJ1-2; 7 bases are a match to TRBD1. The CDR3 is 13 amino acids. J was trimmed by 2 bases and V by 4 bases; bases with no gene match: 2. From germline, CDR1 is SGHDT and CDR2 YYEEEE. CDR3 residues: CASSPTGNYGYTF. CDR3 DNA: TGTGCCAGCAGCCCGACAGGGAACTATGGCTACACCTTC.